The rows below give T cell receptor beta chains drawn from one sample of a study of blood T cell repertoires in COVID-19. Clones were sequenced by immunoSEQ multiplex PCR, and TCRdb holds only the in-frame ones, with some missing. This sample carries 400,000 to 550,000 clones, approximately 90% of them seen once, and the ten largest clones take roughly 4%. Material: peripheral blood. Receptor source: a woman in her twenties or thirties with acute or convalescent COVID-19. Each CDR3 is given with its conserved first and last residue. A D gene is named only where the DNA matches it firmly. Size values are once, few and many counts, or a class for expanded clones, and some rows have none.

abundance | j_gene | v_gene | d_gene | CDR3nt | CDR3aa
once | TRBJ2-7 | TRBV30 | - | TGTGCCTGGAGTCCGGGACACGGGTTCTACGAGCAGTACTTC | CAWSPGHGFYEQYF
few | TRBJ2-1 | TRBV5-1 | TRBD2 | TGCGCCAGCAGCTTGGCCCGGGGGAGGGGCAATGAGCAGTTCTTC | CASSLARGRGNEQFF
few | TRBJ1-6 | TRBV30 | TRBD1 | TGTGCCTGGCTTACCGGGACAGCAGGTACCTCACCCCTCCACTTT | CAWLTGTAGTSPLHF
- | TRBJ1-1 | TRBV4-1 | - | TGCGCCAGCAGCTGGGGGGGGAACACTGAAGCTTTCTTT | CASSWGGNTEAFF
- | TRBJ2-1 | TRBV15 | TRBD1 | TGTGCCACCAGCAGAGATCAGGGGGATGAGCAGTTCTTC | CATSRDQGDEQFF
once | TRBJ2-2 | TRBV28 | - | TGTGCCAGCAACCACAGGGCTGGGGAGCTGTTTTTT | CASNHRAGELFF
- | TRBJ2-5 | TRBV7-2 | TRBD2 | TGTGCCAGCAACCTGGGGCGGGGGCAAGAGACCCAGTACTTC | CASNLGRGQETQYF
- | TRBJ2-7 | TRBV2 | TRBD2 | TGTGCCAGCAGGGCGACTAGCGGGGGAATCTACGAGCAGTACTTC | CASRATSGGIYEQYF
- | TRBJ1-4 | TRBV2 | TRBD1 | TGTGCCAGCACAGGACAGGGGTTGGTGCATGAAAAACTGTTTTTT | CASTGQGLVHEKLFF
- | TRBJ1-3 | TRBV18 | - | TGTGCCAGCCTCGACCGGGGGGAAGGAAACACCATATATTTT | CASLDRGEGNTIYF
- | TRBJ1-2 | TRBV12-3/TRBV12-4 | - | TGTGCCAGCACCACCCAGGGGTTCCGTGGCTACACCTTC | CASTTQGFRGYTF
- | TRBJ2-3 | TRBV28 | TRBD2 | TGTGCCAGCATTCATAGCGGGGGGGCCGACACAGATACGCAGTATTTT | CASIHSGGADTDTQYF
- | TRBJ2-5 | TRBV9 | TRBD1 | TGTGCCAGCAGCCGTACAGGGGGCCGAGAGACCCAGTACTTC | CASSRTGGRETQYF
few | TRBJ1-1 | TRBV29-1 | - | TGCAGCGTTACGGGTGGAGGCTCGGACACTGAAGCTTTCTTT | CSVTGGGSDTEAFF
- | TRBJ1-5 | TRBV25-1 | - | TGTGCCAGCAGTGAATTTGAGGAGGGCGGCAATCAGCCCCAGCATTTT | CASSEFEEGGNQPQHF
- | TRBJ1-3 | TRBV4-1 | TRBD1 | TGCGCCAGCAGGCGCGCCCTGCAGGGGGGCCCCCCGAAGCCCGGAAACACCATATATTTT | CASRRALQGGPPKPGNTIYF
- | TRBJ1-2 | TRBV7-9 | - | TGTGCCAGCAGCTTCGTGGGGAGTAACTATGGCTACACCTTC | CASSFVGSNYGYTF
- | TRBJ1-1 | TRBV6-5 | TRBD1 | TGTGCCAGCAGGAACCTGGGACAGGCGGGCACTGAAGCTTTCTTT | CASRNLGQAGTEAFF
- | TRBJ2-2 | TRBV9 | - | TGTGCCAGCAGCGGCGCGAACACCGGGGAGCTGTTTTTT | CASSGANTGELFF
many | TRBJ1-6 | TRBV7-6 | TRBD1 | TGTGCCAGCAGCCCAGGGACAGGGCTTAATTCACCCCTCCACTTT | CASSPGTGLNSPLHF
- | TRBJ2-7 | TRBV5-1 | - | TGCGCCAGCAGCCCGGGCTACGAGCAGTACTTC | CASSPGYEQYF
- | TRBJ1-1 | TRBV5-4 | - | TGTGCCAGCAGCTTGGGTGGGGGCCCTAACACTGAAGCTTTCTTT | CASSLGGGPNTEAFF
- | TRBJ2-2 | TRBV19 | TRBD1 | TGTGCCAGTAGTATTGGTGGGACAGCGAACACCGGGGAGCTGTTTTTT | CASSIGGTANTGELFF
few | TRBJ2-7 | TRBV19 | TRBD1 | TGTGCCAGTAGTTCGGCCGGGACAGGGAAATACGAGCAGTACTTC | CASSSAGTGKYEQYF
- | TRBJ2-1 | TRBV24-1 | - | TGTGCCACCAGTGATCCCCGTACCAGGGGCTTGGAGCAGTTCTTC | CATSDPRTRGLEQFF
- | TRBJ2-5 | TRBV12-5 | - | TGTGCTAGTGGCCTGGGGGACTTAAGAGAGACCCAGTACTTC | CASGLGDLRETQYF
few | TRBJ2-7 | TRBV3-1/TRBV3-2 | TRBD1 | TGTGCCAGCAGCCAAGAGGAGACAGGGGTTTACGAGCAGTACTTC | CASSQEETGVYEQYF
- | TRBJ2-5 | TRBV10-2 | - | TGCGCCAGCACCGAGGGCGGCGGTGGGTTTCGACAAGAGACCCAGTACTTC | CASTEGGGGFRQETQYF
few | TRBJ2-2 | TRBV6-6 | - | TGTGCCAGCGGGCTCGGGGAGCTGTTTTTT | CASGLGELFF
- | TRBJ1-2 | TRBV6-5 | - | TGTGCCAGCAGTTACTCGACGGAGGGCCGGGATGGCTACACCTTC | CASSYSTEGRDGYTF
- | TRBJ2-5 | TRBV24-1 | TRBD2 | TGTGCCACCAGTGATAGCGGGGTAAAAGAGACCCAGTACTTC | CATSDSGVKETQYF
- | TRBJ1-4 | TRBV7-9 | - | TGTGCCAGCAGCTTATTGGAGGGTTCTAATGAAAAACTGTTTTTT | CASSLLEGSNEKLFF
- | TRBJ1-2 | TRBV7-3 | - | TGTGCCAGCAGTCTCCTCAGGGGTGCGGATTGGAGCAACTATGGCTACACCTTC | CASSLLRGADWSNYGYTF
- | TRBJ1-6 | TRBV2 | - | TGTGCCAGCAGTTCACATCAGTCACCCCTCCACTTT | CASSSHQSPLHF
- | TRBJ2-3 | TRBV20-1 | TRBD2 | TGCAGTGCTAGTATCCCGGGACTAGCGGGGACCACAGATACGCAGTATTTT | CSASIPGLAGTTDTQYF
- | TRBJ1-4 | TRBV5-1 | - | TGCGCCAGCAGCCTATGGGGCAGCAAGAATGAAAAACTGTTTTTT | CASSLWGSKNEKLFF
- | TRBJ2-3 | TRBV6-4 | - | TGTGCCAGCAGTGACGATGTGGGCAGGGGCACAGATACGCAGTATTTT | CASSDDVGRGTDTQYF
many | TRBJ2-3 | TRBV14 | TRBD1 | TGTGCCAGCAGTCCGGACAGGGTAAACACAGATACGCAGTATTTT | CASSPDRVNTDTQYF
- | TRBJ1-1 | TRBV10-3 | - | TGTGCCATCAGTGTTGACAGAGCATCGAACACTGAAGCTTTCTTT | CAISVDRASNTEAFF
- | TRBJ1-4 | TRBV30 | - | TGTGCCTGGAGTACAGGGTTAGTTGACGAAAAACTGTTTTTT | CAWSTGLVDEKLFF
- | TRBJ2-1 | TRBV13 | TRBD2 | TGTGCCAGCAGCTTACGAAGCGGGGGGAGTTACAATGAGCAGTTCTTC | CASSLRSGGSYNEQFF
- | TRBJ2-3 | TRBV27 | TRBD2 | TGTGCCAGCAGGCGGGGGGGTGCAGATACGCAGTATTTT | CASRRGGADTQYF
- | TRBJ2-7 | TRBV30 | - | TGTGCCTGGACCTCGGGTCCAGGGCCCTACGAGCAGTACTTC | CAWTSGPGPYEQYF
- | TRBJ2-3 | TRBV5-1 | TRBD1 | TGCGCCAGCAGCTTACTTGGGACAGGGAGCAGCACAGATACGCAGTATTTT | CASSLLGTGSSTDTQYF
- | TRBJ2-2 | TRBV5-4 | - | TGTGCCACATATCAGGGAGGGGGAAACACCGGGGAGCTGTTTTTT | CATYQGGGNTGELFF
- | TRBJ1-2 | TRBV5-1 | - | TGCGCCAGCAGCTTACGTACCGGGAACTATGGCTACACCTTC | CASSLRTGNYGYTF
- | TRBJ2-7 | TRBV18 | - | TGTGCCAGCTCACCAACATCGACTTACTACGAGCAGTACTTC | CASSPTSTYYEQYF
- | TRBJ2-5 | TRBV5-1 | TRBD1 | TGCGCCAGCAGTTACCCCGAGACAGGGGGCGGAAAGACCCAGTACTTC | CASSYPETGGGKTQYF
- | TRBJ2-5 | TRBV5-1 | TRBD1 | TGCGCCAGCAGCAAAGGGACAGGGGGCCCAGAGACCCAGTACTTC | CASSKGTGGPETQYF
- | TRBJ2-7 | TRBV4-1 | - | TGCGCCAGCAGCCTTGGGAGATTCTACGAGCAGTACTTC | CASSLGRFYEQYF
- | TRBJ1-1 | TRBV9 | - | TGTGCCAGCAGCCTCTACGGCGCGGGGGACACTGAAGCTTTCTTT | CASSLYGAGDTEAFF
- | TRBJ2-7 | TRBV5-6 | TRBD1 | TGTGCCAGCAGCTTGGGACAGGGGGTCATCTACGAGCAGTACTTC | CASSLGQGVIYEQYF
- | TRBJ1-4 | TRBV24-1 | TRBD1 | TGTGCCACCAGTGCTGGGGACAGGGGGCCGGAAAAACTGTTTTTT | CATSAGDRGPEKLFF
- | TRBJ2-7 | TRBV5-6 | - | TGTGCCAGCAGCTTGCGGTACGAGCAGTACTTC | CASSLRYEQYF
- | TRBJ2-1 | TRBV28 | TRBD2 | TGTGCCAGCAGTGCACCGGGACTAGCGGTCAATGAGCAGTTCTTC | CASSAPGLAVNEQFF
- | TRBJ2-3 | TRBV4-1 | - | TGCGCCAGCAGCCGAGGGTGGGGTACGGCAGATACGCAGTATTTT | CASSRGWGTADTQYF